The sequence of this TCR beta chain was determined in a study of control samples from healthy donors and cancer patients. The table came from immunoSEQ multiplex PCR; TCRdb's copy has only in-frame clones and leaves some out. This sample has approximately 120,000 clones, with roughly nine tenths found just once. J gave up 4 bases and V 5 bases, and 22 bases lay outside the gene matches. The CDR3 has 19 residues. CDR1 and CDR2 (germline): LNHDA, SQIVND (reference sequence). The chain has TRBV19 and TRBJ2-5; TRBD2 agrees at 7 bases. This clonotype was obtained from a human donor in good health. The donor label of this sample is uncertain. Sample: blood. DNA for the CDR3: TGTGCCAGTAGTCGGCTGAATTCGGTGAGCGGGGCCCGGGGAGAGACCCAGTACTTC. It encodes CASSRLNSVSGARGETQYF. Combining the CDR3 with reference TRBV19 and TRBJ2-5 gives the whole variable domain DGGITQSPKYLFRKEGQNVTLSCEQNLNHDAMYWYRQDPGQGLRLIYYSQIVNDFQKGDIAEGYSVSREKKESFPLTVTSAQKNPTAFYLCASSRLNSVSGARGETQYFGPGTRLLVL.